The sequence of this TCR beta chain was determined in a study of a mutant IDH1 vaccine in newly diagnosed glioma. The overall study: The sex distribution of treated patients was around 60% male and approximately 40% female, with a mean age of 40.4 years. Standard pretreatment was either radiotherapy, temozolomide, or, for most, radiochemotherapy with temozolomide. Study results and caveats: Induction of immune responses by the vaccine occurred in just under 95% of patients.

This table comes from immunoSEQ multiplex PCR, and its TCRdb copy is limited to in-frame clones, with some not included. The sample has approximately 100,000 clones, roughly 89% seen once. Time point given: baseline, week 1 (first vaccination visit). The treatment: pre-vaccination baseline after standard-of-care therapy. Each tumor in the donors was a new WHO grade 3 or 4 astrocytoma, IDH1-mutant and ATRX-lost. Germline-derived CDR1 and CDR2 are LNHDA and SQIVND (reference sequence). CDR3 length equals 15 residues. Trimming cost V 6 bases and J 2 bases, with 11 bases left between them. A note on this clone: Antigen specificity is unknown.

V gene TRBV19 combines with J gene TRBJ2-6; maybe TRBD1 (5 bases). This clonotype was sampled from a woman aged 45 to 65 with glioma. The sequenced sample was PBMCs, obtained from a glioma patient treated with radiotherapy, temozolomide or both. CDR3 sequence (DNA): TGTGCCAGTAGCCCTGACAGTCCTGGGGCCAACGTCCTGACTTTC. Its translation is CASSPDSPGANVLTF.